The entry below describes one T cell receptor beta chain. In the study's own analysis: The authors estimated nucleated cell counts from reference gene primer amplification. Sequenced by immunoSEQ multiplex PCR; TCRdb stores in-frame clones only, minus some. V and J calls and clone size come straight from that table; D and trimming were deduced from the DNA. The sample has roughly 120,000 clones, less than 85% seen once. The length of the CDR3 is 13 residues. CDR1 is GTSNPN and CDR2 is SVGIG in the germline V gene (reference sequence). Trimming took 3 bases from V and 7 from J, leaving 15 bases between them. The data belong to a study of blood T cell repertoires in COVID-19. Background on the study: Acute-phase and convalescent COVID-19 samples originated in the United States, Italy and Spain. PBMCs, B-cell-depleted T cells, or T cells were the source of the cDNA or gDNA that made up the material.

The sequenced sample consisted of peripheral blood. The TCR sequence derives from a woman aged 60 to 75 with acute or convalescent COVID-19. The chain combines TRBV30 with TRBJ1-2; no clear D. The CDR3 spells CAWRRQTRGGYTF. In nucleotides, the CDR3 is TGTGCCTGGAGAAGGCAGACGAGAGGTGGCTACACCTTC.